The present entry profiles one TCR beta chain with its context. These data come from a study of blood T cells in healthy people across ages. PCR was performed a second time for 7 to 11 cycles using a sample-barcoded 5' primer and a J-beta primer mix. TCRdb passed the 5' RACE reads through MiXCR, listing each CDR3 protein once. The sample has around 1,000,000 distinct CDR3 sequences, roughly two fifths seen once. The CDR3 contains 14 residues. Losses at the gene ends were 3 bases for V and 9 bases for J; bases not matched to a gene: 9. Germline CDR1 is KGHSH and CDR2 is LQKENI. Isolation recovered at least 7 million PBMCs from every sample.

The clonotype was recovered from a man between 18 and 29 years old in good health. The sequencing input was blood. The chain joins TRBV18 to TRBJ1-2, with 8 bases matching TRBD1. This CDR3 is CASSPIDRGSSYTF. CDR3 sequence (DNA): TGTGCCAGCTCACCTATCGACAGGGGTTCAAGCTACACCTTC. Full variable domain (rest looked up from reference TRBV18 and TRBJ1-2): NAGVMQNPRHLVRRRGQEARLRCSPMKGHSHVYWYRQLPEEGLKFMVYLQKENIIDESGMPKERFSAEFPKEGPSILRIQQVVRGDSAAYFCASSPIDRGSSYTFGSGTRLTVV.